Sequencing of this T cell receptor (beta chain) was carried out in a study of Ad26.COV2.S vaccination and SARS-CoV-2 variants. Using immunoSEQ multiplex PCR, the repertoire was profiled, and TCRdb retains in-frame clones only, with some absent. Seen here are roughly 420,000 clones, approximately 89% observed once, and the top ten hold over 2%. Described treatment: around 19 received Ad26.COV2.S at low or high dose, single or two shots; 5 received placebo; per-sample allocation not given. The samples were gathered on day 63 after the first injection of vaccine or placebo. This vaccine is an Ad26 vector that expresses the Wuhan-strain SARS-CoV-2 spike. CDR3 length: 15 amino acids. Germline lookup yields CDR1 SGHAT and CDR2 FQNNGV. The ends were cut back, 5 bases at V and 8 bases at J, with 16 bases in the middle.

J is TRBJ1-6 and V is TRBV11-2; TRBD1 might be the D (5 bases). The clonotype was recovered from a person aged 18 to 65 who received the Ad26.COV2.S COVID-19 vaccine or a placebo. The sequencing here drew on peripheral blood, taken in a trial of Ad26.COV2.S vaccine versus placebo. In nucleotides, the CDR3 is TGTGCCAGCAGCGCGGGGACCAGCGGATATTCACCCCTCCACTTT. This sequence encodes CASSAGTSGYSPLHF.